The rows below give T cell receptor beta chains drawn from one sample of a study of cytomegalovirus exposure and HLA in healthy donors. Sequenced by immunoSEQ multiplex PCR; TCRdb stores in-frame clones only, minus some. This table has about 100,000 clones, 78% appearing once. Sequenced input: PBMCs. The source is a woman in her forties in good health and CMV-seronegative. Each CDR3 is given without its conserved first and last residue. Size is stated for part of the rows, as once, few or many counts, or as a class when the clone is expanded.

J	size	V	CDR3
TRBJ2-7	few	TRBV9	ASSVGTGVSYEQY
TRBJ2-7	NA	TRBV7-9	ASSFPAGVGSYEQY
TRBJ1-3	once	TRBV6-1	ASREHYRGGNTIY
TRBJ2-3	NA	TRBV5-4	ASSFPRGTQY
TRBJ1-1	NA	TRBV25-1	ASRLTGINTEAF
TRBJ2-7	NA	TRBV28	ASSGPGQRYYEQY
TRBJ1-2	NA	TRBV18	ASSPGRLGDGYT
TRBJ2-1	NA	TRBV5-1	ASSLMVHGYSSYNEQF
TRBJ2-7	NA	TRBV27	ASSSQTTGDRGYEQY
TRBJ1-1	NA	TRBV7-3	ASSLRRTGGGTEAF
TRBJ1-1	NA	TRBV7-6	ASSSTGTTEAF
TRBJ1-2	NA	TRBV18	ASSLSSSQAAGSYGYT
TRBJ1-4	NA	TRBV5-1	ASSPGAGGTNEKLF
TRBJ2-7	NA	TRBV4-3	ASSQDSGISYEQY
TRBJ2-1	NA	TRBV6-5	ASRDRLQTF
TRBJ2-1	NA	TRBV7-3	ASSLMGHTDEQF
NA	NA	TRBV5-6	ASSFLQASGSHEQY
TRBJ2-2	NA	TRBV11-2	ASSPVGGSGRYTGELF
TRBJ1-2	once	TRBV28	ASTLGFRGVLNYGYT
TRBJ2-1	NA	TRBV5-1	ASSLEHHNEQF
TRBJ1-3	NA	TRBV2	ASRGQGVPGNTIY
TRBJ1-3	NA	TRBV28	ASSFPPDSSGNTIY
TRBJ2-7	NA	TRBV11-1	ASSLGPNPSYEQY
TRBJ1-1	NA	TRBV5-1	ASSLNAENTEAF
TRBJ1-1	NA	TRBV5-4	ASSRGTEAF
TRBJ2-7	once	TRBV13	ASSPEGGQGTYEQY
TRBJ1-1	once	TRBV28	ASSSYTDRTGRNTEAF
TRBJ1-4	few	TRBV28	ASSPFEKLF
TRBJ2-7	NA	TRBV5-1	ASSLGGVTGVQQY
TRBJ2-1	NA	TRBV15	ATTGESSYNEQF
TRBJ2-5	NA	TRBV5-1	ASSSGLAGGPGVWETQY
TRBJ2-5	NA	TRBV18	ASSPDGGRQETQY
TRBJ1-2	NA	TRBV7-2	ASSAIFGYT
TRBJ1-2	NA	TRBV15	ATSRGKGGGGYT
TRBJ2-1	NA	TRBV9	ASMRDSYNEQF
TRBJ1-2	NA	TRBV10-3	AISLGKTNYGYT
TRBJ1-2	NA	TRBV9	ASSSRGGYT
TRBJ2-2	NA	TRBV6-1	ASSRTGDTGELF
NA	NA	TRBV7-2	ASSLPGAASYEQY
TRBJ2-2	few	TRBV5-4	ASSPAGRVSGELF
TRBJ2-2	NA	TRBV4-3	ASRTGVKNPNTGELF
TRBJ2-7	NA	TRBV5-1	ASSLTSTSGRVNEQY
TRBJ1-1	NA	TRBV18	ASSPKAGANTEAF
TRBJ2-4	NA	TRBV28	ASSQEGLMTKNIQY
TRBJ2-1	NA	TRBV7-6	ASSLTTGLAGGEQF
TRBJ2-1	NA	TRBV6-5	ASKAGGSYNEQF
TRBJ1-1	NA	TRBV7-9	ASSRYRNTEAF
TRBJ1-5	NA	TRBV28	ASSPQGAGNQPQH
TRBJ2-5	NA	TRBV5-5	ASSSNSLLAAQETQY
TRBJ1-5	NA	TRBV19	ASKVGTVVGQPQH